This T cell receptor beta chain was retrieved from a study of regulatory T cells in long-lasting Graves disease. Unmatched junction bases numbered 10, after V lost 5 bases and J lost 2 bases. This CDR3 spans 15 amino acids. CDR1 and CDR2 (germline): GTSNPN, SVGIG (reference sequence). Arm-PCR with iRepertoire HTBI primers amplified the CDR3 regions for these TCR beta libraries. TCRdb reanalysed the multiplex PCR reads using MiXCR and keeps one entry per CDR3 protein. The table shows hundreds of thousands of distinct CDR3 sequences, with around 12% occurring only once. This clonotype was counted between two and nine times. Time point meaning: newly diagnosed GD, antithyroid drugs for less than 3 months. After RNA was extracted from PBMCs, the TCR library was made from it. The same specimen was also included in a second study, on T cells in Graves' hyperthyroidism and ophthalmopathy. That paper notes: With the HTBI primer set, the TCR CDR3 went through a first round of RT-PCR.

This clonotype was obtained from a woman in her twenties or thirties with Graves disease. The sample in question was peripheral blood mononuclear cells (PBMCs), obtained at new diagnosis, from a patient treated with antithyroid drugs. This chain uses TRBV30 with TRBJ2-3; 7 bases align to TRBD2. CDR3 DNA: TGTGCCTGGTCGAACGCAGCGGGATACACAGATACGCAGTATTTT. This gives the protein CAWSNAAGYTDTQYF.